What follows are 22 T cell receptor beta chains derived from one specimen sequenced in a study of Graves' ophthalmopathy and Graves' hyperthyroidism. The study amplified TCR beta CDR3 regions using RNA transcripts. HTBI primers served in a first-round RT-PCR, which a second-round multiplex PCR followed. Each CDR3 protein gets one entry after TCRdb re-called the multiplex PCR reads with MiXCR. The table records hundreds of thousands of distinct CDR3 sequences, approximately 21% of them present only once. Sequenced sample: peripheral blood. Source of these receptors: a woman in her late teens or twenties with stable Graves' hyperthyroidism.

This clonotype was recorded many times. The chain joins TRBV6-1 to TRBJ2-7, with D possibly being TRBD1 (5 bases). Per the germline V gene, CDR1 is MNHNS and CDR2 is SASEGT. CDR3 length: 14 residues. V was pared by 1 base and J by 3 bases, with 10 bases between. The CDR3 DNA follows: TGTGCCAGCAGTGAAGGTCCCAGGGACTACGAGCAGTACTTC. Translating it yields CASSEGPRDYEQYF.

This clonotype appeared many times. V is TRBV9 and J is TRBJ2-5, with 7 bases aligning to TRBD2. The V gene end was trimmed by 0 bases and the J gene end by 0 bases; junction bases not matched to a gene: 5. This CDR3 contains 16 residues. The germline V gene has CDR1 SGDLS and CDR2 YYNGEE. CDR3 DNA sequence: TGTGCCAGCAGCGTAGCAGCGGGGCGGTACCAAGAGACCCAGTACTTC. It encodes CASSVAAGRYQETQYF. Full variable domain (missing parts from reference TRBV9 and TRBJ2-5): DSGVTQTPKHLITATGQRVTLRCSPRSGDLSVYWYQQSLDQGLQFLIQYYNGEERAKGNILERFSAQQFPDLHSELNLSSLELGDSALYFCASSVAAGRYQETQYFGPGTRLLVL.

This clonotype was counted ten times or more. This chain connects TRBV25-1 to TRBJ2-7; 8 bases agree with TRBD2. The CDR3 extends over 19 amino acids. In germline, CDR1 is MGHDK, CDR2 SYGVNS. With 5 bases clipped from V and 0 bases from J, the junction kept 18 bases outside the gene matches. The CDR3 coding sequence is TGTGCCAGCAGTAGGGTCGACGGGACGGAGCGGGAGACCTCCTACGAGCAGTACTTC. It translates to CASSRVDGTERETSYEQYF.

There are a few counts of this clonotype. This chain connects TRBV28 to TRBJ2-7; D possibly corresponds to TRBD1 (5 bases). Deletions cut 2 bases from V and 2 bases from J, with 13 bases between. Germline-derived CDR1 and CDR2 are MDHEN and SYDVKM. The CDR3 has 15 residues. CDR3 nucleotide sequence: TGTGCCAGCAGTTTACGGAGACAGATTACCTACGAGCAGTACTTC. Translation gives CASSLRRQITYEQYF.

This clonotype has ten or more counts. The CDR3 loop reads CASSAGTTNYGYTF. CDR3 DNA sequence: TGCGCCAGCAGCGCCGGGACAACTAACTATGGCTACACCTTC. The chain carries TRBV5-1 and TRBJ1-2, with a weak D call TRBD1 (6 bases). Germline loops: CDR1 SGHRS, CDR2 YFSETQ. The CDR3 is made up of 14 amino acids. V was cut by 4 bases and J by 0 bases, with 10 bases left in between.

This clonotype was recorded at least ten times. J is TRBJ2-7 and V is TRBV11-2; D gene unclear. The CDR3 is made up of 15 amino acids. The V end was cut by 0 bases, the J end by 4 bases, with 13 bases between. CDR1 and CDR2 (germline): SGHAT, FQNNGV. The CDR3 nucleotides read TGTGCCAGCAGCTTAGACTACCATCAGGCTTACGAGCAGTACTTC. Amino acid sequence: CASSLDYHQAYEQYF.

This clonotype was picked up many times. The rearrangement links TRBV28 to TRBJ2-7; D is perhaps TRBD1 (6 bases). The germline CDR1 and CDR2 sequences are MDHEN and SYDVKM. The CDR3 is 14 residues long. With 7 bases removed from V and 0 bases from J, the gap between germline ends came to 13 bases. The CDR3 spells CASKDSRGSYEQYF. CDR3 in DNA: TGTGCCAGCAAAGACAGCAGGGGCTCCTACGAGCAGTACTTC.

The sample holds many counts of this clonotype. The chain combines TRBV7-2 with TRBJ2-5, with 14 bases fitting TRBD2. This CDR3 spans 16 amino acids. Germline V lookup: CDR1 SGHTA, CDR2 FQGNSA. Trimming cost V 1 base and J 7 bases; bases outside gene matches: 5. The CDR3 nucleotides are TGTGCCAGCAGCTTAGAGGGACTAGCGGGGGTCGCGACCCAGTACTTC. Protein sequence: CASSLEGLAGVATQYF.

This clonotype was counted ten times or more. One end of the junction does not line up with germline, which may come from a read error. The chain links TRBV7-2 to TRBJ1-6, with a weak D call TRBD1 (6 bases). The CDR3 length is 13 residues. Germline values: CDR1 SGHTA, CDR2 FQGNSA. The CDR3: CASSLGGNSPLHF. The CDR3 DNA is TGTGCCAGCAGTTTAGGGGGAAATTCACCCCTCCACTTT.

The CDR3 loop is CASSPTPAPYEQYF. The CDR3 nucleotides are TGTGCCAGCAGTCCAACCCCGGCTCCCTACGAGCAGTACTTC. The chain recombines TRBV28 with TRBJ2-7; D gene unclear. Germline values: CDR1 MDHEN, CDR2 SYDVKM. This CDR3 spans 14 amino acids. V was cut by 5 bases and J by 2 bases, with 13 bases left in between.

This clonotype has at least ten counts. For the CDR3, the DNA is TGTGCCAGCAGCTTGACCGCGACTAGCGCTCAAGAGACCCAGTACTTC. This encodes CASSLTATSAQETQYF. The J gene is TRBJ2-5, the V gene TRBV7-9; 8 bases align to TRBD2. The CDR3 consists of 16 residues. The V gene's germline CDR1 is SEHNR and CDR2 FQNEAQ (reference sequence). The trim removed 3 bases at V and 2 bases at J, leaving 8 bases unmatched.

The chain has TRBV20-1 and TRBJ2-7, with 10 bases identical to TRBD1. The CDR3 consists of 16 residues. Losses at the gene ends were 2 bases for V and 4 bases for J; bases not matched to a gene: 11. Germline values: CDR1 DFQATT, CDR2 SNEGSKA (reference sequence). The CDR3 protein is CSARPPRQGATYEQYF. In DNA form, the CDR3 reads TGCAGTGCTAGACCCCCCCGACAGGGGGCAACGTACGAGCAGTACTTC.

This clonotype has at least ten counts. The chain employs TRBV6-5 and TRBJ1-2; TRBD1 matches at 7 bases. V shed 7 bases and J 2 bases; nucleotides not matched to a gene: 4. Germline CDR1 reads MNHEY; CDR2 reads SVGAGI. This CDR3 has 13 residues. The CDR3 protein is CASTRDRNYGYTF. CDR3 DNA: TGTGCCAGCACCCGGGACAGAAACTATGGCTACACCTTC.

This clonotype was counted at least ten times. CDR3 loop: CASSLVRVVGELFF. The CDR3 region has the DNA TGTGCCAGCAGCTTAGTTAGGGTTGTCGGGGAGCTGTTTTTT. J is TRBJ2-2 and V is TRBV7-2; D uncertain. Germline V gene data show CDR1 as SGHTA and CDR2 as FQGNSA. The CDR3 contains 14 residues. Trimming pared 1 base from V and 7 bases from J, leaving 10 bases between.

The chain recombines TRBV28 with TRBJ2-7; D is perhaps TRBD2 (6 bases). The CDR3 length is 15 residues. V lost 4 bases to trimming and J lost 1 base, with 14 bases between them. CDR1 and CDR2 (germline): MDHEN, SYDVKM. The CDR3 nucleotides are TGTGCCAGCAGTTCCGGAGGCGGGATATCCTACGAGCAGTACTTC. It encodes CASSSGGGISYEQYF.

This clonotype was recorded at least ten times. The chain combines TRBV5-4 with TRBJ2-5; D remains unclear. Trimming left V 2 bases short and J 3 bases short, with 23 bases between. Germline loops: CDR1 SGHNT, CDR2 YYREEE (reference sequence). This CDR3 contains 18 residues. Here the CDR3 DNA reads TGTGCCAGCAGCTTTGACATTCCTAGGTCTGGCGATAAAGAGACCCAGTACTTC. It specifies CASSFDIPRSGDKETQYF.

The table lists this clonotype with many counts. The chain recombines TRBV2 with TRBJ2-2; 9 bases fit TRBD2. Trimming removed 6 bases from V and 6 bases from J; junction bases left unmatched: 8. Germline V gene data show CDR1 as SNHLY and CDR2 as FYNNEI. CDR3 length: 15 residues. CDR3 bases: TGTGCCAGCAGCAGACTAGCGGCCTTTCCCGGGGAGCTGTTTTTT. Translated, it gives CASSRLAAFPGELFF.

This clonotype was counted many times. The V gene is TRBV30, the J gene TRBJ1-2; 9 bases map to TRBD1. The length of the CDR3 is 14 residues. With 2 bases clipped from V and 5 bases from J, the junction kept 6 bases outside the gene matches. Looked up from germline, CDR1 is GTSNPN and CDR2 is SVGIG (reference sequence). The CDR3 DNA follows: TGTGCCTGGAGTACCGGGACAGGGCCGTATGGCTACACCTTC. It yields the protein CAWSTGTGPYGYTF.

The chain combines TRBV30 with TRBJ1-5; tentative D call: TRBD1 (6 bases). This CDR3 is built from 14 residues. V lost 5 bases to trimming and J lost 3 bases, with 14 bases between them. Germline lookup yields CDR1 GTSNPN and CDR2 SVGIG (reference sequence). CDR3: CAWGNGQNNQPQHF. CDR3 sequence (DNA): TGTGCCTGGGGGAACGGACAGAACAATCAGCCCCAGCATTTT.

This clonotype was counted ten times or more. The chain joins TRBV29-1 to TRBJ1-1; 8 bases are shared with TRBD1. This CDR3 is 17 amino acids long. Germline CDR1 is SQVTM and CDR2 is ANQGSEA. V lost 7 bases and J lost 1; bases outside the gene matches: 17. CDR3 region: CSGGMVGTGEPNTEAFF. In DNA form, the CDR3 reads TGCAGCGGTGGCATGGTGGGGACAGGAGAACCGAACACTGAAGCTTTCTTT.

The table lists this clonotype with many counts. This rearrangement joins TRBV7-8 to TRBJ2-7; 15 bases align to TRBD2. With 1 base clipped from V and 8 bases from J, the junction kept 6 bases outside the gene matches. The CDR3 runs 16 residues. Germline assignment: CDR1 SGHVS and CDR2 FQNEAQ. The CDR3 DNA reads as TGTGCCAGCAGCTTAGGGACTAGCGGGAGGGCCGTGCAGCAGTACTTC. It encodes CASSLGTSGRAVQQYF.

The table lists this clonotype with many counts. The gene calls are TRBV7-2 and TRBJ1-6; D may be TRBD1 (5 bases). Germline V gives CDR1 SGHTA, CDR2 FQGNSA. This CDR3 spans 16 amino acids. V lost 1 base to trimming and J lost 8 bases, with 15 bases between them. The CDR3 nucleotides read TGTGCCAGCAGCTTAGTCGTGGGACCTCAAGATTCACCCCTCCACTTT. Translating gives CASSLVVGPQDSPLHF.